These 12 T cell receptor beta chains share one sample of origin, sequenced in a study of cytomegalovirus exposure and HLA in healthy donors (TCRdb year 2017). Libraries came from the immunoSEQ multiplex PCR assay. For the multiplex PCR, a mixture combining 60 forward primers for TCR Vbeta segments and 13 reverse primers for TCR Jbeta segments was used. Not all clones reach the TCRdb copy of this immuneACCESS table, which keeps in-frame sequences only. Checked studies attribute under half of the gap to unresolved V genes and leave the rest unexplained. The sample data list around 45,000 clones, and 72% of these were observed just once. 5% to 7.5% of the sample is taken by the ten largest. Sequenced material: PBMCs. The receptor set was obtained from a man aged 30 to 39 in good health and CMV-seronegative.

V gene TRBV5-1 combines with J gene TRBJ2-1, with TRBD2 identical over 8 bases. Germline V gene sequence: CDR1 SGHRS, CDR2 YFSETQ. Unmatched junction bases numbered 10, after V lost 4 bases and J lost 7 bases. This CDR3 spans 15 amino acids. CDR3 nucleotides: TGCGCCAGCAGCGAAAGCGGGAGCCCCTCAAATGAGCAGTTCTTC. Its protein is CASSESGSPSNEQFF.

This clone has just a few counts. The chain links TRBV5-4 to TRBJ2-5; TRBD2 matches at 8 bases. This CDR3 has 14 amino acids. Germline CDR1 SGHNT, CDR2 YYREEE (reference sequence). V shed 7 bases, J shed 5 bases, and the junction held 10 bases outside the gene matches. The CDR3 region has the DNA TGTGCCAGCGGTACCCCGGGACTAGGCGAGACCCAGTACTTC. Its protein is CASGTPGLGETQYF.

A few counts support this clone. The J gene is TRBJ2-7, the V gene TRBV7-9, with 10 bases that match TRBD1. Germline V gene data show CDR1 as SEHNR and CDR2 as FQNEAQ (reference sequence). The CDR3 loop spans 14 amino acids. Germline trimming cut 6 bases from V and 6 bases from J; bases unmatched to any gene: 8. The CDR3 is CASRKGTGEIEQYF. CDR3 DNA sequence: TGTGCCAGCAGAAAAGGGACAGGGGAGATCGAGCAGTACTTC.

The CDR3 nucleotides are TGTGCCAGCAGTTGGACAGGGGGAAACACCATATATTTT. Its translation: CASSWTGGNTIYF. The V call is TRBV6-5, the J call TRBJ1-3; 8 bases are shared with TRBD1. J gave up 4 bases and V 4 bases, and 0 bases lay outside the gene matches. The CDR3 covers 13 residues. Germline assignment: CDR1 MNHEY and CDR2 SVGAGI.

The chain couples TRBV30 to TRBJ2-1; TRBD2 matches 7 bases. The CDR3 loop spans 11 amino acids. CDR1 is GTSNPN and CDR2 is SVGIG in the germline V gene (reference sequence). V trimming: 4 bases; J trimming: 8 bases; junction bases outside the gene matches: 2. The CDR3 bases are TGTGCCTGGATGGGGAGGGATGAGCAGTTCTTC. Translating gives CAWMGRDEQFF.

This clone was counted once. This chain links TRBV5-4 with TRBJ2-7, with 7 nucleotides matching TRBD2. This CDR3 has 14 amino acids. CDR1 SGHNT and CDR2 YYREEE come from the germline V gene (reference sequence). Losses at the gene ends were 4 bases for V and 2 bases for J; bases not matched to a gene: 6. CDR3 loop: CASSPGLTAYEQYF. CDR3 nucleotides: TGTGCCAGCAGCCCGGGACTAACCGCCTACGAGCAGTACTTC.

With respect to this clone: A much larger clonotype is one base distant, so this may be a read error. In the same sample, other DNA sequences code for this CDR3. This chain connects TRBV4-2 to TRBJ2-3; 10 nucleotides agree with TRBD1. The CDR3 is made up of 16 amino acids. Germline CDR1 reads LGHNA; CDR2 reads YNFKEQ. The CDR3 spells CASSQDAGQGSDTQYF. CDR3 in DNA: TGTGCAAGCAGCCAAGATGCGGGACAGGGGTCAGATACGCAGTATTTT.

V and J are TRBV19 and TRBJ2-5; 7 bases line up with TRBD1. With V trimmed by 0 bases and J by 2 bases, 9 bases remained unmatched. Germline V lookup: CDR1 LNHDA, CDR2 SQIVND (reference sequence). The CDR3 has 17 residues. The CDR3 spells CASSIEPPGTAQETQYF. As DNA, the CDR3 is TGTGCCAGTAGTATAGAACCACCCGGGACAGCACAAGAGACCCAGTACTTC.

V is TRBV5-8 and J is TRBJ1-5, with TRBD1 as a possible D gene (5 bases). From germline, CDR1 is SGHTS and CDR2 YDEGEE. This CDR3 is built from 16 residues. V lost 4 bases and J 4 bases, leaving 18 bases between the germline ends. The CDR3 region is CASSTGRRVWNQPQHF. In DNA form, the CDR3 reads TGTGCCAGCAGCACGGGACGGAGGGTTTGGAATCAGCCCCAGCATTTT.

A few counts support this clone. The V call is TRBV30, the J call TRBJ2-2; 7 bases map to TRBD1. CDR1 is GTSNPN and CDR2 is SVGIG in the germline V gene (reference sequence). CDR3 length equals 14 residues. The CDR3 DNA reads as TGTGCGCGGAAGGGGGCGAGGAACACCGGGGAGCTGTTTTTT. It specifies CARKGARNTGELFF.

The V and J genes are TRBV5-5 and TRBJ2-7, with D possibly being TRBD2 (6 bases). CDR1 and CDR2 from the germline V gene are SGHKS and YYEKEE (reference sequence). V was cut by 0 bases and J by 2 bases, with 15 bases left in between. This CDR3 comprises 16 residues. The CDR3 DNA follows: TGTGCCAGCAGCTTGGTTGGGGGGACGGTAGCCTACGAGCAGTACTTC. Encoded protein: CASSLVGGTVAYEQYF.

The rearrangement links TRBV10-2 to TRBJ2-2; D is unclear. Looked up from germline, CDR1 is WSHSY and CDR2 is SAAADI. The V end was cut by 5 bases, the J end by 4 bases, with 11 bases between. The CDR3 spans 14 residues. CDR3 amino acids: CASSNGFSTGELFF. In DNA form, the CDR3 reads TGCGCCAGCAGTAATGGTTTTAGCACCGGGGAGCTGTTTTTT.